The rows below give T cell receptor beta chains drawn from one sample of a study of OX40 agonist ivuxolimab in advanced cancers. Sequenced by immunoSEQ multiplex PCR; TCRdb stores in-frame clones only, minus some. The sample has about 45,000 clones, roughly 91% seen once. Sample: CD4+ or CD8+ T cells sorted from blood, taken in a trial of the OX40 agonist ivuxolimab. All receptors derive from an adult with an advanced solid tumor such as melanoma, head and neck, liver or kidney cancer. CDR3s leave out the opening cysteine and the closing phenylalanine or tryptophan.

V gene,CDR3 length,CDR3 protein
TRBV19,13,ASSPGLRSSYEQY
TRBV5-1,12,ASSFQGAGYEQY
TRBV7-6,12,ASSLAGAGSGYT
TRBV9,12,ASSAGQGVYEQY
TRBV9,13,ASSGGYGITDTQY
TRBV27,13,ASSLGAGPTGELF
TRBV20-1,9,SAGVGYEQY
TRBV11-1,11,ASSSIGFYEQY
TRBV5-3,12,ARSFTSPSYEQY
TRBV4-1,13,ASSRETGGGYEQY
TRBV30,17,AWSLNPALLTGANYGYT
TRBV7-9,15,ASSLAGTGGAKNIQY
TRBV7-9,11,ASSPRAATEAF